These 19 T cell receptor beta chains came from one sample sequenced in a study of T cells in Graves' hyperthyroidism and ophthalmopathy. TCR beta CDR3 regions were amplified from RNA transcripts. Researchers ran a first-round RT-PCR on the TCR CDR3 using the HTBI primer set. TCRdb passed the multiplex PCR reads through MiXCR, listing each CDR3 protein once. The sample records roughly 380,000 distinct CDR3 sequences, roughly 18% being singletons. Sequencing was done on a sample of blood. These receptors came from a woman in her thirties or forties with Graves' ophthalmopathy.

This clonotype has ten or more counts. The J gene is TRBJ2-6, the V gene TRBV10-2; possible D gene TRBD1, 6 bases. This CDR3 has 18 amino acids. Trimming cost V 6 bases and J 0 bases, with 18 bases left between them. The germline V gene has CDR1 WSHSY and CDR2 SAAADI. The CDR3 sequence: CASRKTGGSVSGANVLTF. CDR3 coding DNA: TGCGCCAGCAGGAAGACAGGAGGTTCCGTCTCTGGGGCCAACGTCCTGACTTTC.

Comments on this clonotype: One end of the junction varies from germline; a read error may be responsible. DNA for the CDR3: TGCAGTGCTAGAGGGCCGGCCCAGATAGACAGTAACTATGGCTACAACTTC. Amino acid sequence: CSARGPAQIDSNYGYNF. The rearrangement links TRBV20-1 to TRBJ1-2; D is perhaps TRBD1 (5 bases). Looked up from germline, CDR1 is DFQATT and CDR2 is SNEGSKA (reference sequence). The CDR3 runs 17 residues.

In this sample, this clonotype turned up many times. The chain links TRBV5-1 to TRBJ2-7; TRBD1 matches 9 bases. The germline gives CDR1 SGHRS, CDR2 YFSETQ. Germline trimming cut 1 base from V and 3 bases from J; bases unmatched to any gene: 5. CDR3 length: 15 residues. CDR3 loop: CASSLLWTGVYEQYF. The CDR3 DNA follows: TGCGCCAGCAGCTTGTTGTGGACAGGGGTCTACGAGCAGTACTTC.

The CDR3 region has the DNA TGTGCCACCAGGACAGGGGCGGAAGCTTTCTTT. Its translation is CATRTGAEAFF. The chain carries TRBV27 and TRBJ1-1; 9 bases match TRBD1. The CDR3 has 11 residues. Germline V gene data show CDR1 as MNHEY and CDR2 as SMNVEV (reference sequence). The V gene end was trimmed by 10 bases and the J gene end by 8 bases; junction bases not matched to a gene: 5.

In this sample, this clonotype turned up many times. This chain uses TRBV30 with TRBJ1-5; 10 bases line up with TRBD1. CDR3 size: 14 residues. The V gene end was trimmed by 3 bases and the J gene end by 5 bases; junction bases not matched to a gene: 4. From germline, CDR1 is GTSNPN and CDR2 SVGIG (reference sequence). In DNA, the CDR3 is TGTGCCTGGAGCCGGGACAGGGGCGATCAGCCCCAGCATTTT. Its protein product is CAWSRDRGDQPQHF.

In its sample, this clonotype was seen many times. The rearrangement links TRBV6-5 to TRBJ2-7; TRBD2 matches 10 bases. CDR1 MNHEY and CDR2 SVGAGI come from the germline V gene. This CDR3 has 12 residues. The V segment lost 7 bases and the J segment 10 bases; nucleotides outside the gene matches: 7. Written as DNA, the CDR3 is TGTGCCAGCACAACTAGCGGGACCCACCAGTACTTC. Encoded protein: CASTTSGTHQYF.

This clonotype was observed at least ten times. The CDR3 coding sequence is TGTGCCAGCAGTTTCGAGGGGGGCCTCCCATCTTACGAGCAGTACTTC. As protein: CASSFEGGLPSYEQYF. The genes are TRBV12-3 or TRBV12-4 and TRBJ2-7; possibly TRBD1 or TRBD2 for D (6 bases each). The CDR3 is 16 residues long. The germline V and J ends were trimmed by 3 bases and 4 bases, with 19 bases remaining between them.

This clonotype was recorded many times. This chain links TRBV7-9 with TRBJ2-5; 7 nucleotides match TRBD2. The CDR3 has 19 amino acids. Germline-derived CDR1 and CDR2 are SEHNR and FQNEAQ (reference sequence). With V trimmed by 5 bases and J by 7 bases, 25 bases remained unmatched. CDR3 loop: CASSALAGSGAALTATQYF. As DNA, the CDR3 is TGTGCCAGCAGCGCCCTTGCGGGGAGCGGGGCCGCCCTGACCGCGACCCAGTACTTC. Full variable domain (rest looked up from reference TRBV7-9 and TRBJ2-5): DTGVSQNPRHKITKRGQNVTFRCDPISEHNRLYWYRQTLGQGPEFLTYFQNEAQLEKSRLLSDRFSAERPKGSFSTLEIQRTEQGDSAMYLCASSALAGSGAALTATQYFGPGTRLLVL.

This clonotype was picked up many times. The chain has TRBV12-5 and TRBJ1-3; D not resolved. The germline CDR1 and CDR2 sequences are LGHNT and FRNRAP. This CDR3 is 15 amino acids long. V lost 6 bases to trimming and J lost 0 bases, with 12 bases between them. In DNA, the CDR3 is TGTGCTAGTGGCAAGGCGGTAGGCTCTGGAAACACCATATATTTT. Its translation: CASGKAVGSGNTIYF.

This clonotype was recorded at least ten times. This chain connects TRBV3-1 to TRBJ1-1, with D unclear. CDR3 length: 15 amino acids. Trimming removed 4 bases at V and 0 bases at J, with 12 bases between. The germline gives CDR1 LGHDT, CDR2 YNNKEL (reference sequence). CDR3 in DNA: TGTGCCAGCAGCCGAAGGACGGGCATGAACACTGAAGCTTTCTTT. Encoded protein: CASSRRTGMNTEAFF.

This sequence joins TRBV7-9 and TRBJ2-5; 7 bases align to TRBD2. CDR1 is SEHNR, CDR2 FQNEAQ, per germline (reference sequence). Losses at the gene ends were 2 bases for V and 5 bases for J; bases not matched to a gene: 8. CDR3 length: 15 amino acids. CDR3 loop: CASSLFGGGEETQYF. The CDR3 nucleotides are TGTGCCAGCAGCTTATTCGGGGGAGGGGAGGAGACCCAGTACTTC.

This clonotype was seen many times. The chain employs TRBV19 and TRBJ2-7; 9 nucleotides agree with TRBD2. This CDR3 has 17 amino acids. Per the germline V gene, CDR1 is LNHDA and CDR2 is SQIVND (reference sequence). The trim removed 5 bases at V and 0 bases at J, leaving 11 bases unmatched. The CDR3 reads CASSFGLAGRSSYEQYF. In DNA, the CDR3 is TGTGCCAGTAGTTTCGGTCTAGCGGGAAGGAGCTCCTACGAGCAGTACTTC. Full variable domain (missing parts from reference TRBV19 and TRBJ2-7): DGGITQSPKYLFRKEGQNVTLSCEQNLNHDAMYWYRQDPGQGLRLIYYSQIVNDFQKGDIAEGYSVSREKKESFPLTVTSAQKNPTAFYLCASSFGLAGRSSYEQYFGPGTRLTVT.

V is TRBV28 and J is TRBJ1-1; 7 bases are shared with TRBD1. There are 15 residues in the CDR3. V shed 3 bases and J 0 bases; nucleotides not matched to a gene: 4. CDR1 is MDHEN, CDR2 SYDVKM, per germline. This CDR3 is CASSLGQYLNTEAFF. CDR3 nucleotides: TGTGCCAGCAGTTTGGGACAGTACTTGAACACTGAAGCTTTCTTT.

This clonotype has a count of ten or more. V usage is TRBV27 and J usage is TRBJ2-7; TRBD2 matches at 10 bases. This CDR3 is built from 15 residues. CDR1 MNHEY and CDR2 SMNVEV come from the germline V gene (reference sequence). J lost 0 bases, V lost 6 bases, and 5 bases had no gene match. The chain's CDR3 is CASSPIAGGSYEQYF. The CDR3 nucleotides are TGTGCCAGCAGCCCCATAGCGGGAGGCTCCTACGAGCAGTACTTC.

The J gene is TRBJ2-7, the V gene TRBV6-2 or TRBV6-3, with D tentatively TRBD2 (5 bases). The germline gives CDR1 MNHEY, CDR2 SVGEGT. The V gene lost 6 bases and the J gene lost 0 bases, with 12 bases spanning the gap. This CDR3 comprises 14 residues. CDR3 in DNA: TGTGCCAGCAGGAGGCCGGGATACTCCTACGAGCAGTACTTC. This encodes CASRRPGYSYEQYF.

This clonotype was observed many times. The CDR3 end shows no conserved phenylalanine or tryptophan, and so a read error is likely. The chain is built from TRBV6-5 and TRBJ1-1, with 7 bases that match TRBD1. CDR3 length equals 14 residues. Trimming at V came to 4 bases and at J to 2 bases, leaving 4 bases not matched to a gene. Germline assignment: CDR1 MNHEY and CDR2 SVGAGI. The CDR3 nucleotides read TGTGCCAGCAGTTTCCGGGACAGAAACACTGAAGCTTTCTCT. Translating it yields CASSFRDRNTEAFS.

This clonotype was detected ten times or more. The chain combines TRBV20-1 with TRBJ2-7; 9 bases line up with TRBD1. The length of the CDR3 is 14 residues. J lost 4 bases, V lost 1 base, and 5 bases had no gene match. Germline V CDR1 and CDR2: DFQATT, SNEGSKA (reference sequence). The CDR3 DNA is TGCAGTGCTAGAGCCCCGGACAGGGGTTACGAGCAGTACTTC. It translates to CSARAPDRGYEQYF.

This clonotype was seen at least ten times. The J gene is TRBJ2-7, the V gene TRBV28; D is unresolved. CDR1 and CDR2 from the germline V gene are MDHEN and SYDVKM. There are 12 residues in the CDR3. V gave up 8 bases and J gave up 0 bases, with 8 bases separating them. This CDR3 is CASQMVSYEQYF. The DNA of the CDR3 is TGTGCCAGCCAGATGGTCTCCTACGAGCAGTACTTC.

This CDR3 reads CASSLTSPQPVQYF. In nucleotides, the CDR3 is TGTGCCAGCAGCTTAACGTCGCCCCAACCGGTGCAGTACTTC. J is TRBJ2-7 and V is TRBV7-2; D call uncertain. CDR1 is SGHTA, CDR2 FQGNSA, per germline. The CDR3 runs to 14 residues. The germline V and J ends were trimmed by 2 bases and 9 bases, with 17 bases remaining between them.